Given below is one T cell receptor (beta chain) in context. Its antigen is not identified. The data belong to a study of shared clonotypes between healthy human individuals. Study summary: Each donor's CD4 naive and CD4 memory cells filled three plates apiece, CD8 naive two, and CD8 memory one.

The study's findings and limits: Rarefaction showed sorted-subset sequencing was incomplete despite large depth. Generally, naive subsets came out with larger estimated richness than memory subsets.

The CDR3 extends over 11 amino acids. Looked up from germline, CDR1 is SQVTM and CDR2 is ANQGSEA. V dropped 7 bases and J dropped 3 bases, with 10 bases sitting between them. Original processing methods: Because ImmunoSEQ provided only junction sequences with no quality scores, the filtering differed. Profiled with immunoSEQ multiplex PCR; TCRdb holds only in-frame clones, not every one. V and J calls and clone size follow that table, whereas D and trimming were derived from the DNA. The repertoire has some 2.1 million clones, approximately 95% of them found once; the top ten carry about 0.13%. This sequence joins TRBV29-1 and TRBJ2-7; no clear D. The sequence came from a man in his late teens or twenties in good health. What was sequenced was naive CD4+ T cells sorted from blood. Subset denoted: CD45RA+ positively selected. CDR3 nucleotides: TGCAGCGGCTGGACGGACTACGAGCAGTACTTC. Translating gives CSGWTDYEQYF.